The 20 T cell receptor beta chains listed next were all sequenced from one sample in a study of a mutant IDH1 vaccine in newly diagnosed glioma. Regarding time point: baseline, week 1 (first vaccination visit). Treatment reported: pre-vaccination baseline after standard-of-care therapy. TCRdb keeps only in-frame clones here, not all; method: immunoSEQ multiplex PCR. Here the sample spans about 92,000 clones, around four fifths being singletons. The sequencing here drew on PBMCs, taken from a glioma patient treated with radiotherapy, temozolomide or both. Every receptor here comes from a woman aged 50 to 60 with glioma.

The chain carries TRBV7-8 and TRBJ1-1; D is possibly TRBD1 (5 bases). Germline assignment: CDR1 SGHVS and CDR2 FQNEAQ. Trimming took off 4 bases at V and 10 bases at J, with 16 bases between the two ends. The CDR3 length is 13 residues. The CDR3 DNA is TGTGCCAGCAGCTGGGACCCAGGGAAAGGAGCTTTCTTT. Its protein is CASSWDPGKGAFF.

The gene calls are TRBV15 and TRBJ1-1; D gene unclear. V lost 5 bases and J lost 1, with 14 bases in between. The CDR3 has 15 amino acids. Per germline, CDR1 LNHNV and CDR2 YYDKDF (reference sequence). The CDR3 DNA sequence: TGTGCCACCAGCGCCCGGTCAACCGAGAACACTGAAGCTTTCTTT. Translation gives CATSARSTENTEAFF.

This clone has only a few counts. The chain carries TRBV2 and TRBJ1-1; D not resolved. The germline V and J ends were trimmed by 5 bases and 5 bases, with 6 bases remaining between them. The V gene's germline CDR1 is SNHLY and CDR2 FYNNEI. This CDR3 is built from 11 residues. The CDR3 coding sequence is TGTGCCAGCAGTAGGTTGACTGAAGCTTTCTTT. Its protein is CASSRLTEAFF.

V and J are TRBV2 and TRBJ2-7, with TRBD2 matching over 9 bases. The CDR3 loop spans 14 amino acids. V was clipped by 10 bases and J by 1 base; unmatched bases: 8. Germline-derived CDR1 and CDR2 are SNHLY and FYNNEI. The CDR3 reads CATLAGSVSYEQYF. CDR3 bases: TGTGCCACCCTAGCGGGGAGTGTTTCCTACGAGCAGTACTTC.

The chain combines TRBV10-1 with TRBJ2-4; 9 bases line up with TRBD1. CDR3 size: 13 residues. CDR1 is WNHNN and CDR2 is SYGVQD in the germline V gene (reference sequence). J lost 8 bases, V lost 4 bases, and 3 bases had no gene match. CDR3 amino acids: CASSAGQGYIQYF. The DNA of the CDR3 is TGCGCCAGCAGTGCGGGACAGGGATACATTCAGTACTTC.

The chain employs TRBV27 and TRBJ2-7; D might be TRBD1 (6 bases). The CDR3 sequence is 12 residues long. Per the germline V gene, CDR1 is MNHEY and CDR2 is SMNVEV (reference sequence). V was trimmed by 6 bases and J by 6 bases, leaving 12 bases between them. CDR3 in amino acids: CASRGTTSEQYF. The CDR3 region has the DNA TGTGCCAGCAGGGGGACAACAAGCGAGCAGTACTTC.

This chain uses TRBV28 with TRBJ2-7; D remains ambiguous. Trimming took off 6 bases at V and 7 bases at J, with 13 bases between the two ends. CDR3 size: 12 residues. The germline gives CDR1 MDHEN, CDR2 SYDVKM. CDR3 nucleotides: TGTGCCAGCAGCCTTGACTGGCTGGAGCAGTACTTC. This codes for CASSLDWLEQYF.

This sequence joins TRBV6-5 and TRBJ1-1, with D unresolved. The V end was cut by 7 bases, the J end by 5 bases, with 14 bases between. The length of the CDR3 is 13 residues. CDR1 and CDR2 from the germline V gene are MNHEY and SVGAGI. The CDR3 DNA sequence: TGTGCCAGCATGCTGACCCTGGGGACTGAAGCTTTCTTT. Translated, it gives CASMLTLGTEAFF.

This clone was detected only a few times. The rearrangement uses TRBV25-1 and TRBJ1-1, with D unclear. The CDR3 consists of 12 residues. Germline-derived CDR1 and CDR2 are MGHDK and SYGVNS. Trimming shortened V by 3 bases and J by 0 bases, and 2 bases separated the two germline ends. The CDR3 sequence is CASSDVNTEAFF. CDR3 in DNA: TGTGCCAGCAGTGACGTGAACACTGAAGCTTTCTTT.

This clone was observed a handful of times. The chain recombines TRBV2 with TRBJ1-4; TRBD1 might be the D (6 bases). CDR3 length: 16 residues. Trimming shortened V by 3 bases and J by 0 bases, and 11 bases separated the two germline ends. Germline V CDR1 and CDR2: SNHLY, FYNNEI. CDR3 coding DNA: TGTGCCAGCAGTGAGGGGGGCCTTGCAACTAATGAAAAACTGTTTTTT. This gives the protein CASSEGGLATNEKLFF.

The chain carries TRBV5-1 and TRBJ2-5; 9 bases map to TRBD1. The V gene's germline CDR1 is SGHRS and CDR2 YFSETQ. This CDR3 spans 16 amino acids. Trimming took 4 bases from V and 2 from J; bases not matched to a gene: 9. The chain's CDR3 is CASSQAGTGLQETQYF. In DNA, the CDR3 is TGCGCCAGCAGCCAAGCCGGGACAGGGTTACAAGAGACCCAGTACTTC.

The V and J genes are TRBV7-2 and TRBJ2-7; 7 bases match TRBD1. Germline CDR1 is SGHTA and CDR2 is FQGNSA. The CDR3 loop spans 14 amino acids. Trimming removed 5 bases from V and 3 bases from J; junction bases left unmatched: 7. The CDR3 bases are TGTGCCAGCAGCGTATGGGACAGTATCTACGAGCAGTACTTC. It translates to CASSVWDSIYEQYF. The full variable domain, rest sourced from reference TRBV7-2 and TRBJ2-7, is GAGVSQSPSNKVTEKGKDVELRCDPISGHTALYWYRQSLGQGLEFLIYFQGNSAPDKSGLPSDRFSAERTGGSVSTLTIQRTQQEDSAVYLCASSVWDSIYEQYFGPGTRLTVT.

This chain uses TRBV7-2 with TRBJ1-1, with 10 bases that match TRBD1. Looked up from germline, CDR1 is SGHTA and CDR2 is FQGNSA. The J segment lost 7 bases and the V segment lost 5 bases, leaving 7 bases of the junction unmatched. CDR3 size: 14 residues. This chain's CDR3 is CASSDRGRAGEAFF. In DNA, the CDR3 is TGTGCCAGCAGCGACAGGGGGCGGGCGGGTGAAGCTTTCTTT.

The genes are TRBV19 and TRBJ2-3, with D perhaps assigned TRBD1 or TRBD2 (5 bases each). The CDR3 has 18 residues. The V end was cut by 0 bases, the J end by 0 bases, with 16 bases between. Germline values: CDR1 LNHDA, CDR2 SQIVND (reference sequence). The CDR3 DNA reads TGTGCCAGTAGTATAGATCGAGGGACGACCTCTAGCACAGATACGCAGTATTTT. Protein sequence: CASSIDRGTTSSTDTQYF. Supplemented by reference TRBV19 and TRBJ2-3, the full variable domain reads DGGITQSPKYLFRKEGQNVTLSCEQNLNHDAMYWYRQDPGQGLRLIYYSQIVNDFQKGDIAEGYSVSREKKESFPLTVTSAQKNPTAFYLCASSIDRGTTSSTDTQYFGPGTRLTVL.

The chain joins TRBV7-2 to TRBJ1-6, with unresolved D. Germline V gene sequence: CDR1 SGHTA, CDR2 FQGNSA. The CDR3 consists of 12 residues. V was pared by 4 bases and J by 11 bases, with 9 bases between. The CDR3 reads CASSSPLPPLHF. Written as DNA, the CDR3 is TGTGCCAGCAGCTCCCCCCTCCCACCCCTCCACTTT.

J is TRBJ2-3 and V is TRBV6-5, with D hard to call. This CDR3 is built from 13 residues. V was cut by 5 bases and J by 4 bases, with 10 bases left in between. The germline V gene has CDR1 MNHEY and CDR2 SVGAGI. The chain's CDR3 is CASSRRVADTQYF. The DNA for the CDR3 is TGTGCCAGCAGTAGAAGGGTAGCAGATACGCAGTATTTT.

The CDR3: CASSSTGQGDYGYTF. Here the CDR3 DNA reads TGTGCCAGCAGCTCAACGGGACAGGGGGACTATGGCTACACCTTC. The V call is TRBV7-9, the J call TRBJ1-2; 11 nucleotides agree with TRBD1. Germline V CDR1 and CDR2: SEHNR, FQNEAQ (reference sequence). J gave up 3 bases and V 4 bases, and 4 bases lay outside the gene matches. There are 15 residues in the CDR3. Together with reference TRBV7-9 and TRBJ1-2, the CDR3 gives the full variable domain: DTGVSQNPRHKITKRGQNVTFRCDPISEHNRLYWYRQTLGQGPEFLTYFQNEAQLEKSRLLSDRFSAERPKGSFSTLEIQRTEQGDSAMYLCASSSTGQGDYGYTFGSGTRLTVV.

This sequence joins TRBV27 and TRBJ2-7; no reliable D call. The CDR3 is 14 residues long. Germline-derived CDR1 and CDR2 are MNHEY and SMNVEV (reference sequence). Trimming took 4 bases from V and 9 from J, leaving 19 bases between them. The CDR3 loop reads CASSSLGLYGGQYF. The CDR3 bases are TGTGCCAGCAGTTCCCTCGGTCTTTACGGTGGGCAGTACTTC.

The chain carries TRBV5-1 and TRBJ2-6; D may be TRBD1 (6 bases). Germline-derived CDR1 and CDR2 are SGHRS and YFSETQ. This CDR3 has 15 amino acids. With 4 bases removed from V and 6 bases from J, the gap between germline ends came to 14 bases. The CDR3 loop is CASSIPTGTANVLTF. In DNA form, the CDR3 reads TGCGCCAGCAGCATTCCAACAGGGACGGCCAACGTCCTGACTTTC.

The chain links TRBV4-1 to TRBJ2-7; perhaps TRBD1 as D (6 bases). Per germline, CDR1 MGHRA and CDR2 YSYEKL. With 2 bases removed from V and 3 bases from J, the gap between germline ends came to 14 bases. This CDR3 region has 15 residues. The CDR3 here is CASSQPTGRFYEQYF. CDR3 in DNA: TGCGCCAGCAGCCAACCAACAGGGCGCTTCTACGAGCAGTACTTC.